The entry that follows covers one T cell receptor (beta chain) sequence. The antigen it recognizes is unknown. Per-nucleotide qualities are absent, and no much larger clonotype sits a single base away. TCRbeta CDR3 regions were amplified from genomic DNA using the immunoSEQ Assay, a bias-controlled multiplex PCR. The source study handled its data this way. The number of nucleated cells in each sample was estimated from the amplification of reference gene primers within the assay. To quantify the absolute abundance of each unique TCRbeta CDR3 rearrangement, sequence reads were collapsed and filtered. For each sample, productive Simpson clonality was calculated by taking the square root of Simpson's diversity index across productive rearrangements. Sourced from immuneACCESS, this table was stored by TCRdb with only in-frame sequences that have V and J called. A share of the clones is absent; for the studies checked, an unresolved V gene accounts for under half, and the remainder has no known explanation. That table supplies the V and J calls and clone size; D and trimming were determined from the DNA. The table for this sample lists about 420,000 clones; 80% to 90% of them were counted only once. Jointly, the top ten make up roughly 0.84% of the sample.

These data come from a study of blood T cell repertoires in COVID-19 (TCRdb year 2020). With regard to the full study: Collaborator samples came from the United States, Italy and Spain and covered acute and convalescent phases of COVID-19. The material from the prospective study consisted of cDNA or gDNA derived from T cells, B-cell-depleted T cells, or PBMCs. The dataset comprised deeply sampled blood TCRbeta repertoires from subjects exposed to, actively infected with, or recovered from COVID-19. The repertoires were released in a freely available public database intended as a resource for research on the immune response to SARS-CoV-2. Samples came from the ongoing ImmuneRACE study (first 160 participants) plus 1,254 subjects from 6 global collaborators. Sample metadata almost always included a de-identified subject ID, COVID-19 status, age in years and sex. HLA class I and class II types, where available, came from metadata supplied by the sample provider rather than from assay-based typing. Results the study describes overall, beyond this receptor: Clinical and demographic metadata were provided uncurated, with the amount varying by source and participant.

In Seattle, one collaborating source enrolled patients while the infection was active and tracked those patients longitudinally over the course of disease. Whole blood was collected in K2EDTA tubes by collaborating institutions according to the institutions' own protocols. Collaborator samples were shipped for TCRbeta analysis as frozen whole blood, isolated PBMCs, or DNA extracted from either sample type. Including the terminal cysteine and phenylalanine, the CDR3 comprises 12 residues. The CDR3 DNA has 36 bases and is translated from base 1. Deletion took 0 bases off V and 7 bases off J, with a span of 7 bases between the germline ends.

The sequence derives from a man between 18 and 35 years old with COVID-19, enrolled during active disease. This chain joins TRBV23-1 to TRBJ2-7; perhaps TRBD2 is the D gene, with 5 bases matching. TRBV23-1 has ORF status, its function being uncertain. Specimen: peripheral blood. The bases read TGCGCCAGCAGTCAATCAGCGGAGGAGCAGTACTTC. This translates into CASSQSAEEQYF.